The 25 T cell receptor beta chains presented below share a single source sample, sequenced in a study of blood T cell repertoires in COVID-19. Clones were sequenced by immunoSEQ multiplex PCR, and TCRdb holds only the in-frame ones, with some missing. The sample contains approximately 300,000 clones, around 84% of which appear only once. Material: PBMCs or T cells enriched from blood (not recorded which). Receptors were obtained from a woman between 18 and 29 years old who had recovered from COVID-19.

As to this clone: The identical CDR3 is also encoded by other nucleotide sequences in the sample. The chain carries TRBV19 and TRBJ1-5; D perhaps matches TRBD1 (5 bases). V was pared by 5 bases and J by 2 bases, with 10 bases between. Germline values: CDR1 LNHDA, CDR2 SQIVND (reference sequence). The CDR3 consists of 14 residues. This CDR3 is CASSGTGGNQPQHF. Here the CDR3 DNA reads TGTGCCAGTAGTGGTACAGGAGGCAATCAGCCCCAGCATTTT.

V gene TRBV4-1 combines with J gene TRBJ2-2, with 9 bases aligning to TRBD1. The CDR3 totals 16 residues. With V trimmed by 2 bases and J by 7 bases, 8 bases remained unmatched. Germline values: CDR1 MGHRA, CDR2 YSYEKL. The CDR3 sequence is CASSQWTGQGHGELFF. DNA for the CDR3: TGCGCCAGCAGCCAATGGACGGGACAGGGCCACGGGGAGCTGTTTTTT.

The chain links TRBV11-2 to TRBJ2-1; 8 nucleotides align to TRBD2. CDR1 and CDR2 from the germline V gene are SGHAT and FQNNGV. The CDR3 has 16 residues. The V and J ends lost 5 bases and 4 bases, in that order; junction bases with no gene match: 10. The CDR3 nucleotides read TGTGCCAGCAGCCTATTCGCGGGGGGTCCGTACAATGAGCAGTTCTTC. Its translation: CASSLFAGGPYNEQFF.

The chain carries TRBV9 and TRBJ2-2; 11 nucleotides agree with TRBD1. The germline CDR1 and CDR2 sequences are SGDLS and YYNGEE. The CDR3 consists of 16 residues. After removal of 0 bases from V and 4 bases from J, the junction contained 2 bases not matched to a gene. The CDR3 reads CASSVGDRGITGELFF. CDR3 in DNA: TGTGCCAGCAGCGTAGGGGACAGGGGGATCACCGGGGAGCTGTTTTTT.

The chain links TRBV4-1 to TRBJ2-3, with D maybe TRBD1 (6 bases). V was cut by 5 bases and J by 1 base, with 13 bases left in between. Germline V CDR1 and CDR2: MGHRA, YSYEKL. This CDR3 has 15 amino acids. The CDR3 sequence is CASSKQGRGTDTQYF. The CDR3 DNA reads TGCGCCAGCAGCAAACAGGGTCGGGGCACAGATACGCAGTATTTT.

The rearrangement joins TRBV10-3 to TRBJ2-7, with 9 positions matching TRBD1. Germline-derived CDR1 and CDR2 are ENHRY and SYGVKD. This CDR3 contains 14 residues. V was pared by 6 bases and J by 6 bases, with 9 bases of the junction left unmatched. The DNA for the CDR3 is TGTGCCATCAGGAGGGGACAGGGTCTTGTCGAGCAGTACTTC. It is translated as CAIRRGQGLVEQYF.

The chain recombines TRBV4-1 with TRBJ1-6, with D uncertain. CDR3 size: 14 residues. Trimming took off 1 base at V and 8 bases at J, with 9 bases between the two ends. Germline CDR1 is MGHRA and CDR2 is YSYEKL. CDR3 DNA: TGCGCCAGCAGCCAAGCACTCCTTGATTCACCCCTCCACTTT. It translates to CASSQALLDSPLHF.

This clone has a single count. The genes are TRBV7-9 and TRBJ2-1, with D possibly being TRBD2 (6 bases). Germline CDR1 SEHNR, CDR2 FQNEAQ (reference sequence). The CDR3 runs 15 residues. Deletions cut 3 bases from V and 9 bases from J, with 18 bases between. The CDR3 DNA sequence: TGTGCCAGCAGCTTCGACGGATGGACCGGGGGTGAGCAGTTCTTC. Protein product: CASSFDGWTGGEQFF.

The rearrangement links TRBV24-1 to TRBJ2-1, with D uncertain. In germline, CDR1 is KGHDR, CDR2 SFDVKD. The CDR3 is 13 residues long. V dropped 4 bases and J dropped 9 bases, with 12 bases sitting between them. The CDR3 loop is CATSDQEAIEQFF. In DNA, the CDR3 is TGTGCCACCAGTGACCAAGAGGCGATTGAGCAGTTCTTC.

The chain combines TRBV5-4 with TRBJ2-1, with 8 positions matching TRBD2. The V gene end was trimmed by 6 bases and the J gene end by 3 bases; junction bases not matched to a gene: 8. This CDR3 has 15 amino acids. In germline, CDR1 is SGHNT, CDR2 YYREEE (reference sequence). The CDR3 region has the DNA TGTGCCAGCACCCTCGGCCTAGCGGGCTACAATGAGCAGTTCTTC. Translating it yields CASTLGLAGYNEQFF.

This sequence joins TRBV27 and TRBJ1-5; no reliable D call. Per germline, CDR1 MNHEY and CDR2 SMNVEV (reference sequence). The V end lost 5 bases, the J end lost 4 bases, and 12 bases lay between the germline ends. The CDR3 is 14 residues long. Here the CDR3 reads CASSPLQANQPQHF. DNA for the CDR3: TGTGCCAGCAGTCCTCTGCAGGCGAATCAGCCCCAGCATTTT.

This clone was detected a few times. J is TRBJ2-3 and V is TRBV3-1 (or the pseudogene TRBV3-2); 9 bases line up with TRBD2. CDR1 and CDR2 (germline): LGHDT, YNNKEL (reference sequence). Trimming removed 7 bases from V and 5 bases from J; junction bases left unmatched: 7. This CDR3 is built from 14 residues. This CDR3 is CASKAGGGRDTQYF. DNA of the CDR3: TGTGCCAGCAAAGCGGGGGGAGGTCGAGATACGCAGTATTTT.

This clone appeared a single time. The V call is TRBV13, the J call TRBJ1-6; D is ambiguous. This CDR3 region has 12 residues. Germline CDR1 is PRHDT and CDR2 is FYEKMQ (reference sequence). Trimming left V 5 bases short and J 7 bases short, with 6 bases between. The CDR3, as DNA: TGTGCCAGCAGCCAACAGAATTCACCCCTCCACTTT. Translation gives CASSQQNSPLHF.

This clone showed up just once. The CDR3 nucleotides are TGTGCCAGCAGTTACGCACAGGGGGACTATGGCTACACCTTC. Protein: CASSYAQGDYGYTF. This chain joins TRBV6-5 and TRBJ1-2; TRBD1 aligns across 8 bases. The CDR3 consists of 14 residues. Germline lookup yields CDR1 MNHEY and CDR2 SVGAGI. Unmatched junction bases numbered 2, after V lost 2 bases and J lost 3 bases.

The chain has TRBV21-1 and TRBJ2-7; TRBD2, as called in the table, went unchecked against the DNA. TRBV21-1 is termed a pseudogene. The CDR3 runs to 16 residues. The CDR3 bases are TGTGCCAGCAGCAAAGAAAGGGCTAGCGGATCCTACGAGCAGTACTTC. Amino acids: CASSKERASGSYEQYF.

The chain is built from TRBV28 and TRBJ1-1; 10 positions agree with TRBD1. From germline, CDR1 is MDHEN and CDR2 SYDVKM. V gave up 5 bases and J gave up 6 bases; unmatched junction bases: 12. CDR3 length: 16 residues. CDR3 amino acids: CASSIYSTGGSPEAFF. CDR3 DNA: TGTGCCAGCAGTATCTATTCGACAGGGGGCAGCCCTGAAGCTTTCTTT.

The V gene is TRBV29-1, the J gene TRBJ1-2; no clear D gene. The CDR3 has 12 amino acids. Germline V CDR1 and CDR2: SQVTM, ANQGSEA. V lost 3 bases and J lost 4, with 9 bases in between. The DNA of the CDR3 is TGCAGCGTTGAGTCCGGGATCTATGGCTACACCTTC. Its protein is CSVESGIYGYTF.

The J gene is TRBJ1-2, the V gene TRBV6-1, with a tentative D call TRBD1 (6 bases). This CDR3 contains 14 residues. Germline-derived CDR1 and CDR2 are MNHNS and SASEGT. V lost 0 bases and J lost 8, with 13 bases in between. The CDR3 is CASSEASIQGGYTF. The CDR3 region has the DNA TGTGCCAGCAGTGAAGCCTCGATTCAGGGGGGCTACACCTTC.

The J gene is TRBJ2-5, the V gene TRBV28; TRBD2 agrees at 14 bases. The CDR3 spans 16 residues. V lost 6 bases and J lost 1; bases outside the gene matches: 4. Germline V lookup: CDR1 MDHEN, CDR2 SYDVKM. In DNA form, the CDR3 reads TGTGCCAGCAGGTCCGGACTAGCGGGGGGCCAAGAGACCCAGTACTTC. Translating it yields CASRSGLAGGQETQYF.

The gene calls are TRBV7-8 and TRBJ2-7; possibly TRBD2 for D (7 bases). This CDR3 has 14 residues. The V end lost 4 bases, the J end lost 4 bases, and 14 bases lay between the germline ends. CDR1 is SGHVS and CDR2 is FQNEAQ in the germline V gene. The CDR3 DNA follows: TGTGCCAGCAGCTCGGGGGGCAGGATTTACGAGCAGTACTTC. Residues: CASSSGGRIYEQYF.

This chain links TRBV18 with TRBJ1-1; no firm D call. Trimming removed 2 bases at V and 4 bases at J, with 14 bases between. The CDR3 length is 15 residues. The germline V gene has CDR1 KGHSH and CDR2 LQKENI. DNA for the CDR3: TGTGCCAGCTCACCAGAGGAAGTATTGACCACTGAAGCTTTCTTT. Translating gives CASSPEEVLTTEAFF. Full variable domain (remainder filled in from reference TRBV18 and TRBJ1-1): NAGVMQNPRHLVRRRGQEARLRCSPMKGHSHVYWYRQLPEEGLKFMVYLQKENIIDESGMPKERFSAEFPKEGPSILRIQQVVRGDSAAYFCASSPEEVLTTEAFFGQGTRLTVV.

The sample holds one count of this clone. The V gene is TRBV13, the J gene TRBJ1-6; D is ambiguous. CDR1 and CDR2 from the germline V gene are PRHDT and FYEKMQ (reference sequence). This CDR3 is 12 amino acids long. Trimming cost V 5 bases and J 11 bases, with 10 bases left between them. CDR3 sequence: CASSRVLTPLHF. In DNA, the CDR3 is TGTGCCAGCAGCCGGGTCCTTACACCCCTCCACTTT.

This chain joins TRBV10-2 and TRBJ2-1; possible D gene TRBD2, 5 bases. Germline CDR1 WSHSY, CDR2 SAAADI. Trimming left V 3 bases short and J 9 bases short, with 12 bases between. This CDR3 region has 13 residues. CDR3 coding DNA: TGCGCCAGCAGTGAAGTTTTGGGGAGTGAGCAGTTCTTC. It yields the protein CASSEVLGSEQFF.

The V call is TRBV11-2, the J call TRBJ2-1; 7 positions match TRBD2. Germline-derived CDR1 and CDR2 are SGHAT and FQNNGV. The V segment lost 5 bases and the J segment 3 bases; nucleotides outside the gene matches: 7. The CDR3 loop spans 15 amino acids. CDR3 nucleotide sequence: TGTGCCAGCAGCGCGAAGCTAGCGGTCTACAATGAGCAGTTCTTC. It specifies CASSAKLAVYNEQFF.

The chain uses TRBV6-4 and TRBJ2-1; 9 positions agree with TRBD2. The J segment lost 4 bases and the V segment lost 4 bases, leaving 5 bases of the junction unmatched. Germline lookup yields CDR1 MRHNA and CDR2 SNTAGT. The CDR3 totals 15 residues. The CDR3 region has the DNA TGTGCCAGCAGTGTCGGGACTAGCAGTTACAATGAGCAGTTCTTC. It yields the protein CASSVGTSSYNEQFF.